A single sample gave rise to the 14 T cell receptor beta chains below, sequenced in a study of cytomegalovirus exposure and HLA in healthy donors. Primers: 60 Vbeta forward and 13 Jbeta reverse. The protocol was immunoSEQ multiplex PCR, while the TCRdb copy is restricted to in-frame clones and leaves out a portion. The table includes tens of thousands of clones, roughly four fifths detected once. Sequencing used PBMCs. These receptor sequences come from a young man in good health and CMV-seronegative.

The chain joins TRBV11-2 to TRBJ2-7; D might be TRBD1 (7 bases). This CDR3 contains 13 residues. Germline V gene data show CDR1 as SGHAT and CDR2 as FQNNGV. The DNA of the CDR3 is TGTGCGGTAGGGGGCAGGGAGGCATACGAGCAGTACTTC. The encoded protein is CAVGGREAYEQYF.

The chain couples TRBV10-3 to TRBJ1-3; D unresolved. This CDR3 region has 14 residues. Germline CDR1 and CDR2: ENHRY and SYGVKD. V gave up 2 bases and J gave up 2 bases, with 7 bases separating them. CDR3 protein: CAISETGAGNTIYF. The DNA of the CDR3 is TGTGCCATCAGTGAGACGGGTGCTGGAAACACCATATATTTT.

The chain employs TRBV9 and TRBJ1-2, with a tentative D call TRBD1 (5 bases). Germline CDR1 and CDR2: SGDLS and YYNGEE. Trimming stripped 0 bases from V and 2 bases from J, with 8 bases between. This CDR3 is built from 14 residues. CDR3 amino acids: CASSVAKGNYGYTF. The CDR3 coding sequence is TGTGCCAGCAGCGTAGCAAAGGGGAACTATGGCTACACCTTC.

The CDR3 bases are TGTGCCAGCAGGATAGGGGTTCCTACTGAAGCTTTCTTT. Protein product: CASRIGVPTEAFF. The chain links TRBV5-5 to TRBJ1-1, with a tentative D call TRBD1 (5 bases). The CDR3 is 13 residues long. Germline CDR1 SGHKS, CDR2 YYEKEE (reference sequence). V was clipped by 5 bases and J by 5 bases, with 13 bases between them.

This clone was observed a few times. The genes are TRBV5-4 and TRBJ1-1; no reliable D call. This CDR3 is 14 amino acids long. Germline CDR1 and CDR2: SGHNT and YYREEE (reference sequence). V lost 2 bases, J lost 10 bases, and 18 bases lay in between. The CDR3 bases are TGTGCCAGCAGCTTTCCAGCTAGCCCATCAGGAGCTTTCTTT. It encodes CASSFPASPSGAFF.

The gene calls are TRBV6-1 and TRBJ2-5; 8 bases line up with TRBD1. Germline V lookup: CDR1 MNHNS, CDR2 SASEGT. With V trimmed by 2 bases and J by 5 bases, 13 bases remained unmatched. This CDR3 region has 17 residues. The CDR3 DNA is TGTGCCAGCAGTGAAACTTTCAGGGGGCTAGGAATGGAGACCCAGTACTTC. As protein: CASSETFRGLGMETQYF.

The chain combines TRBV4-3 with TRBJ1-1; maybe TRBD1 (6 bases). The CDR3 is 15 amino acids. Germline CDR1 is LGHNA and CDR2 is YSLEER. The V end was cut by 2 bases, the J end by 3 bases, with 13 bases between. The CDR3: CASSQTGWADTEAFF. Here the CDR3 DNA reads TGCGCCAGCAGCCAAACAGGGTGGGCGGACACTGAAGCTTTCTTT.

V usage is TRBV10-3 and J usage is TRBJ2-2; 9 bases line up with TRBD2. The CDR3 is made up of 20 amino acids. J gave up 2 bases and V 4 bases, and 17 bases lay outside the gene matches. Germline V gene lookup returns CDR1 ENHRY and CDR2 SYGVKD. CDR3 protein: CAISARLAGALRLNTGELFF. In DNA, the CDR3 is TGTGCCATCAGTGCTAGGTTAGCGGGGGCCCTAAGACTAAACACCGGGGAGCTGTTTTTT.

This rearrangement joins TRBV28 to TRBJ2-1; 9 nucleotides line up with TRBD2. From germline, CDR1 is MDHEN and CDR2 SYDVKM. CDR3 length: 15 amino acids. The V segment lost 4 bases and the J segment 8 bases; nucleotides outside the gene matches: 9. CDR3 loop: CASSYLGLATDEQFF. The CDR3 nucleotides are TGTGCCAGCAGTTACTTGGGACTAGCCACCGATGAGCAGTTCTTC.

This clone appeared a few times. V is TRBV6-5 and J is TRBJ1-5, with D unresolved. Trimming left V 3 bases short and J 9 bases short, with 12 bases between. The length of the CDR3 is 13 residues. Germline V gene data show CDR1 as MNHEY and CDR2 as SVGAGI. DNA for the CDR3: TGTGCCAGCAGTTATGGGGAGGGCCGGCCCCAGCATTTT. This translates into CASSYGEGRPQHF.

V usage is TRBV29-1 and J usage is TRBJ1-4; 10 bases agree with TRBD1. Trimming at V came to 5 bases and at J to 4 bases, leaving 4 bases not matched to a gene. CDR3 length equals 14 residues. Germline V CDR1 and CDR2: SQVTM, ANQGSEA. In DNA, the CDR3 is TGCAGCGTTAGACAGGGGGCGGTTAATGAAAAACTGTTTTTT. It encodes CSVRQGAVNEKLFF. Full variable domain (outside the CDR3, taken from reference TRBV29-1 and TRBJ1-4): SAVISQKPSRDICQRGTSLTIQCQVDSQVTMMFWYRQQPGQSLTLIATANQGSEATYESGFVIDKFPISRPNLTFSTLTVSNMSPEDSSIYLCSVRQGAVNEKLFFGSGTQLSVL.

The chain links TRBV6-1 to TRBJ2-7; the match to TRBD2 covers 8 bases. V shed 3 bases and J 6 bases; nucleotides not matched to a gene: 10. This CDR3 contains 15 residues. CDR1 is MNHNS and CDR2 is SASEGT in the germline V gene. The CDR3, as DNA: TGTGCCAGCAGTGATATTGGGCTAGCGGGCTTCGAGCAGTACTTC. Its protein is CASSDIGLAGFEQYF.

The rearrangement links TRBV27 to TRBJ2-7, with TRBD1 identical over 10 bases. Germline V lookup: CDR1 MNHEY, CDR2 SMNVEV (reference sequence). The CDR3 runs 13 residues. Trimming removed 7 bases from V and 5 bases from J; junction bases left unmatched: 5. This CDR3 reads CASMTGGVDEQYF. The CDR3 region has the DNA TGTGCCAGCATGACAGGGGGCGTCGACGAGCAGTACTTC.

The genes are TRBV5-1 and TRBJ1-2; D call uncertain. CDR3 length: 16 residues. V lost 0 bases to trimming and J lost 8 bases, with 20 bases between them. Germline V gene lookup returns CDR1 SGHRS and CDR2 YFSETQ. CDR3 region: CASSLEWAPSRGGYTF. CDR3 sequence (DNA): TGCGCCAGCAGCTTGGAGTGGGCCCCTTCACGAGGGGGCTACACCTTC.